These 13 T cell receptor beta chains share one sample of origin, sequenced in a study of Ad26.COV2.S vaccination and SARS-CoV-2 variants. Specified treatment: some 19 received Ad26.COV2.S at low or high dose, single or two shots; 5 received placebo; per-sample allocation not given. At day 63 after the first vaccine or placebo injection, samples were drawn. Measured with immunoSEQ multiplex PCR; TCRdb has only the in-frame clones, and not every one. The sample carries approximately 420,000 clones, around 87% recorded once. Sample: peripheral blood, taken in a trial of Ad26.COV2.S vaccine versus placebo. These receptors originate from a person aged 18 to 65 who received the Ad26.COV2.S COVID-19 vaccine or a placebo.

V usage is TRBV6-2 or TRBV6-3 and J usage is TRBJ2-7; 8 nucleotides line up with TRBD1. Germline V CDR1 and CDR2: MNHEY, SVGEGT. CDR3 size: 16 residues. J lost 3 bases, V lost 2 bases, and 9 bases had no gene match. This chain's CDR3 is CASSYPGQGSVYEQYF. CDR3 sequence (DNA): TGTGCCAGCAGTTACCCCGGACAGGGATCTGTCTACGAGCAGTACTTC.

The rearrangement uses TRBV11-3 and TRBJ1-1, with unresolved D. V was clipped by 5 bases and J by 1 base, with 11 bases between them. The CDR3 consists of 14 residues. Germline assignment: CDR1 SGHNT and CDR2 YENEEA. CDR3 in DNA: TGTGCCAGCAGCCCAGGACGGCCGAACACTGAAGCTTTCTTT. Encoded protein: CASSPGRPNTEAFF.

V gene TRBV29-1 combines with J gene TRBJ2-3; 13 nucleotides align to TRBD2. There are 17 residues in the CDR3. J lost 5 bases, V lost 1 base, and 9 bases had no gene match. Germline V gene lookup returns CDR1 SQVTM and CDR2 ANQGSEA. The CDR3 nucleotides read TGCAGCGTTGAAGGACTAGCGGGGGGAACTGCACGAGATACGCAGTATTTT. It yields the protein CSVEGLAGGTARDTQYF.

On this clone itself: The junction and the germline gene differ at one end; a read error may be behind it. Additional DNA sequences in this sample encode the identical CDR3. The chain recombines TRBV11-2 with TRBJ2-1, with a weak D call TRBD2 (5 bases). The CDR3 contains 12 residues. Germline CDR1 reads SGHAT; CDR2 reads FQNNGV. This chain's CDR3 is CASSLEAEQQFF. The CDR3 DNA reads as TGTGCCAGCAGCCTAGAAGCGGAGCAGCAGTTCTTC.

The gene calls are TRBV5-1 and TRBJ2-7; TRBD2 agrees at 7 bases. Unmatched junction bases numbered 8, after V lost 0 bases and J lost 5 bases. This CDR3 has 15 amino acids. Germline V gene sequence: CDR1 SGHRS, CDR2 YFSETQ. In nucleotides, the CDR3 is TGCGCCAGCAGCTTGGCCGGGGGGAGCTTCCACGAGCAGTACTTC. It yields the protein CASSLAGGSFHEQYF. The full variable domain, in which reference TRBV5-1 and TRBJ2-7 provide the parts outside the CDR3, is KAGVTQTPRYLIKTRGQQVTLSCSPISGHRSVSWYQQTPGQGLQFLFEYFSETQRNKGNFPGRFSGRQFSNSRSEMNVSTLELGDSALYLCASSLAGGSFHEQYFGPGTRLTVT.

The rearrangement links TRBV7-2 to TRBJ2-5; D gene uncertain. The CDR3 totals 13 residues. Germline V CDR1 and CDR2: SGHTA, FQGNSA. The V end was cut by 0 bases, the J end by 1 base, with 3 bases between. The CDR3 loop reads CASSLALQETQYF. The CDR3, as DNA: TGTGCCAGCAGCTTAGCCCTCCAAGAGACCCAGTACTTC. The whole variable domain, filled in from reference TRBV7-2 and TRBJ2-5, reads GAGVSQSPSNKVTEKGKDVELRCDPISGHTALYWYRQSLGQGLEFLIYFQGNSAPDKSGLPSDRFSAERTGGSVSTLTIQRTQQEDSAVYLCASSLALQETQYFGPGTRLLVL.

The rearrangement links TRBV5-5 to TRBJ1-1, with 10 bases identical to TRBD1. The CDR3 sequence is 16 residues long. The germline CDR1 and CDR2 sequences are SGHKS and YYEKEE (reference sequence). V shed 7 bases and J 1 base; nucleotides not matched to a gene: 10. In DNA, the CDR3 is TGTGCCAGCTTCCGGACAGGGGGGGCGCGGAACACTGAAGCTTTCTTT. As protein: CASFRTGGARNTEAFF. The complete variable domain, with remaining parts taken from reference TRBV5-5 and TRBJ1-1, reads DAGVTQSPTHLIKTRGQQVTLRCSPISGHKSVSWYQQVLGQGPQFIFQYYEKEERGRGNFPDRFSARQFPNYSSELNVNALLLGDSALYLCASFRTGGARNTEAFFGQGTRLTVV.

This clone was detected only once. V usage is TRBV9 and J usage is TRBJ2-7; 9 bases agree with TRBD2. After removal of 3 bases from V and 6 bases from J, the junction contained 10 bases not matched to a gene. Germline values: CDR1 SGDLS, CDR2 YYNGEE. This CDR3 is built from 15 residues. This CDR3 reads CASSGTGTSSSEQYF. CDR3 nucleotides: TGTGCCAGCAGCGGAACCGGGACTAGCTCTAGCGAGCAGTACTTC.

The V gene is TRBV6-4, the J gene TRBJ2-1; 13 bases map to TRBD2. Looked up from germline, CDR1 is MRHNA and CDR2 is SNTAGT. CDR3 size: 19 residues. V was clipped by 4 bases and J by 1 base; unmatched bases: 10. CDR3 sequence reads: CASSVKGLAGRKSYNEQFF. For the CDR3, the DNA is TGTGCCAGCAGTGTGAAGGGACTAGCGGGGAGGAAATCCTACAATGAGCAGTTCTTC.

The chain couples TRBV30 to TRBJ1-6; TRBD1 is a possible D gene (5 bases). V was shortened by 3 bases and J by 10 bases, with 13 bases between the two germline ends. Germline CDR1 GTSNPN, CDR2 SVGIG (reference sequence). The CDR3 consists of 13 residues. The CDR3 DNA reads TGTGCCTGGAGAAGCGGGGGTGGCTCACCCCTCCACTTT. Its protein is CAWRSGGGSPLHF.

The rearrangement uses TRBV6-4 and TRBJ2-1; 11 bases map to TRBD2. Trimming removed 5 bases from V and 5 bases from J; junction bases left unmatched: 5. The CDR3 is 15 amino acids. Germline V gene sequence: CDR1 MRHNA, CDR2 SNTAGT. CDR3 nucleotides: TGTGCCAGCAGTTTAGCGGGGGGGCCCCACAATGAGCAGTTCTTC. It yields the protein CASSLAGGPHNEQFF.

The chain couples TRBV10-2 to TRBJ1-5; D perhaps matches TRBD1 (5 bases). V dropped 7 bases and J dropped 0 bases, with 16 bases sitting between them. Per germline, CDR1 WSHSY and CDR2 SAAADI. The CDR3 is 16 amino acids. The CDR3 loop reads CASIPRETDSNQPQHF. DNA for the CDR3: TGCGCCAGCATCCCGCGGGAGACAGATAGCAATCAGCCCCAGCATTTT.

This sequence joins TRBV5-1 and TRBJ2-3; D unresolved. This CDR3 is 13 amino acids long. Trimming removed 4 bases at V and 5 bases at J, with 11 bases between. Germline V lookup: CDR1 SGHRS, CDR2 YFSETQ. The CDR3 DNA is TGCGCCAGCAGCACGGACCCTTTAGATACGCAGTATTTT. Its protein product is CASSTDPLDTQYF.